The 22 T cell receptor beta chains presented below share a single source sample, sequenced in a study of blood T cell repertoires in COVID-19. Sequenced by immunoSEQ multiplex PCR; TCRdb stores in-frame clones only, minus some. The top ten clones hold about 3% of a sample with roughly 150,000 clones, roughly 80% of them seen once. Sequences were obtained from peripheral blood. The receptors originated from a man between 65 and 85 years old with acute or convalescent COVID-19.

This chain uses TRBV5-1 with TRBJ1-1; 8 positions agree with TRBD1. The junction had 4 bases not matched to a gene; V was cut back by 0 bases and J by 0 bases. The CDR3 is 16 amino acids. In germline, CDR1 is SGHRS, CDR2 YFSETQ. This chain's CDR3 is CASSLEAGGMNTEAFF. The CDR3 region has the DNA TGCGCCAGCAGCTTGGAGGCAGGGGGCATGAACACTGAAGCTTTCTTT.

The chain joins TRBV6-5 to TRBJ2-7; 8 bases line up with TRBD1. The V segment lost 6 bases and the J segment 2 bases; nucleotides outside the gene matches: 6. Germline CDR1 and CDR2: MNHEY and SVGAGI. The CDR3 is 14 residues long. CDR3 nucleotides: TGTGCCAGCAGCCCGACAGGGGTCGCCTACGAGCAGTACTTC. Translating it yields CASSPTGVAYEQYF.

The chain couples TRBV11-3 to TRBJ2-5; TRBD2 matches 10 bases. Germline V CDR1 and CDR2: SGHNT, YENEEA. The V gene end was trimmed by 5 bases and the J gene end by 1 base; junction bases not matched to a gene: 7. This CDR3 has 16 residues. The CDR3 bases are TGTGCCAGCAGCCGGGGGGCTAGCGGGAGCCAAGAGACCCAGTACTTC. Amino acid sequence: CASSRGASGSQETQYF.

V gene TRBV4-2 combines with J gene TRBJ2-1, with 10 bases that match TRBD1. Germline CDR1 is LGHNA and CDR2 is YNFKEQ. J lost 3 bases, V lost 0 bases, and 5 bases had no gene match. The CDR3 is 17 amino acids. CDR3 DNA sequence: TGTGCCAGCAGCCAAGATGGGACAGGGGTTCTCTACAATGAGCAGTTCTTC. It codes for CASSQDGTGVLYNEQFF.

The genes are TRBV19 and TRBJ2-7, with D perhaps TRBD1 (6 bases). The CDR3 has 15 amino acids. Trimming stripped 4 bases from V and 4 bases from J, with 17 bases between. Germline V gives CDR1 LNHDA, CDR2 SQIVND (reference sequence). The CDR3 coding sequence is TGTGCCAGTAGTACTGCTGAGACAGGATATTACGAGCAGTACTTC. The encoded protein is CASSTAETGYYEQYF.

The chain uses TRBV6-5 and TRBJ2-1; D is ambiguous. Per the germline V gene, CDR1 is MNHEY and CDR2 is SVGAGI. Between the trimmed V and J ends, which lost 7 bases and 4 bases, there was a span of 5 bases. The CDR3 loop spans 11 amino acids. CDR3 bases: TGTGCCAGCAATACTTACAATGAGCAGTTCTTC. Its translation is CASNTYNEQFF.

CDR3 region: CASRPDRLGTQYF. The DNA of the CDR3 is TGTGCCAGCAGGCCGGACAGGCTGGGTACGCAGTATTTT. The gene calls are TRBV7-3 and TRBJ2-3, with 7 bases that match TRBD1. With V trimmed by 6 bases and J by 8 bases, 8 bases remained unmatched. The CDR3 is made up of 13 amino acids. Germline-derived CDR1 and CDR2 are SGHTA and FQGTGA.

This clone has just a few counts. The chain joins TRBV5-5 to TRBJ2-2, with 10 nucleotides matching TRBD2. Germline V gene data show CDR1 as SGHKS and CDR2 as YYEKEE (reference sequence). The CDR3 consists of 18 residues. Losses at the gene ends were 0 bases for V and 4 bases for J; bases not matched to a gene: 9. The CDR3 region has the DNA TGTGCCAGCAGCTTGGCCGTAGGGGCTAGCGGGGGCACCGGGGAGCTGTTTTTT. It encodes CASSLAVGASGGTGELFF.

In DNA, the CDR3 is TGCGCCAGCAGCTTGGTGGGACAGTTAAATGAAAAACTGTTTTTT. It translates to CASSLVGQLNEKLFF. The rearrangement joins TRBV5-1 to TRBJ1-4; TRBD1 agrees at 7 bases. Per the germline V gene, CDR1 is SGHRS and CDR2 is YFSETQ. The length of the CDR3 is 15 residues. J gave up 5 bases and V 0 bases, and 4 bases lay outside the gene matches.

This clone was found once. Here the CDR3 DNA reads TGTGCCAGCTCAAAACGCGGACAGGGGGCGAACACCGGGGAGCTGTTTTTT. This gives the protein CASSKRGQGANTGELFF. The chain employs TRBV18 and TRBJ2-2, with TRBD1 matching over 10 bases. In germline, CDR1 is KGHSH, CDR2 LQKENI. After removal of 5 bases from V and 0 bases from J, the junction contained 6 bases not matched to a gene. The CDR3 sequence is 17 residues long.

The chain uses TRBV28 and TRBJ2-1, with 11 bases aligning to TRBD1. The trim removed 6 bases at V and 7 bases at J, leaving 8 bases unmatched. This CDR3 is built from 15 residues. CDR1 is MDHEN and CDR2 is SYDVKM in the germline V gene. CDR3 DNA: TGTGCCAGCAGCCTGGACAGGGGGCAGGTGAATGAGCAGTTCTTC. Translating gives CASSLDRGQVNEQFF.

This clone was recorded a few times. This chain joins TRBV28 and TRBJ2-1; D gene uncertain. The CDR3 runs 14 residues. Trimming took 3 bases from V and 0 from J, leaving 6 bases between them. Looked up from germline, CDR1 is MDHEN and CDR2 is SYDVKM. CDR3 bases: TGTGCCAGCAGTTTCGACTTCTCCTACAATGAGCAGTTCTTC. Amino acid sequence: CASSFDFSYNEQFF.

J is TRBJ1-6 and V is TRBV30; the match to TRBD1 covers 8 bases. Germline V gives CDR1 GTSNPN, CDR2 SVGIG (reference sequence). After removal of 1 base from V and 14 bases from J, the junction contained 4 bases not matched to a gene. The CDR3 runs to 12 residues. The CDR3: CAWSGGTGTLHF. CDR3 coding DNA: TGTGCCTGGAGTGGAGGGACAGGAACCCTCCACTTT.

The chain couples TRBV6-1 to TRBJ1-2; a possible D gene is TRBD1 (5 bases). V shed 3 bases and J shed 0 bases, with 14 bases lying between them. This CDR3 comprises 16 residues. Germline values: CDR1 MNHNS, CDR2 SASEGT. The CDR3 sequence is CASSEQPRVANYGYTF. In nucleotides, the CDR3 is TGTGCCAGCAGTGAGCAGCCCAGGGTAGCTAACTATGGCTACACCTTC.

The chain is built from TRBV24-1 and TRBJ2-3; D gene uncertain. V lost 6 bases, J lost 3 bases, and 6 bases lay in between. The CDR3 runs to 12 residues. The V gene's germline CDR1 is KGHDR and CDR2 SFDVKD. CDR3 sequence: CATSSGTDTQYF. The CDR3 DNA sequence: TGTGCCACCAGTTCCGGGACAGATACGCAGTATTTT.

The rearrangement joins TRBV6-6 to TRBJ2-7; TRBD2 matches 15 bases. The CDR3 consists of 16 residues. From germline, CDR1 is MNHNY and CDR2 SVGAGI (reference sequence). The V segment lost 2 bases and the J segment 7 bases; nucleotides outside the gene matches: 6. CDR3 residues: CASSYRTSGRVREQYF. DNA of the CDR3: TGTGCCAGCAGTTACCGGACTAGCGGGAGGGTGAGGGAGCAGTACTTC.

V usage is TRBV6-1 and J usage is TRBJ1-2; maybe TRBD1 (5 bases). Germline CDR1 MNHNS, CDR2 SASEGT. V lost 1 base, J lost 5 bases, and 17 bases lay in between. The CDR3 is 16 residues long. The CDR3 DNA sequence: TGTGCCAGCAGTGAAGGACAGACAGCCCCAGTTTATGGCTACACCTTC. Its protein product is CASSEGQTAPVYGYTF.

This chain links TRBV6-2 or TRBV6-3 with TRBJ2-7; 9 bases agree with TRBD1. This CDR3 region has 15 residues. Germline V gene data show CDR1 as MNHEY and CDR2 as SVGEGT. V trimming: 5 bases; J trimming: 2 bases; junction bases outside the gene matches: 7. CDR3 region: CASSAPRDRAYEQYF. The DNA for the CDR3 is TGTGCCAGCAGTGCCCCCCGGGACAGGGCCTACGAGCAGTACTTC.

The chain couples TRBV2 to TRBJ2-6; D is ambiguous. With 4 bases removed from V and 1 base from J, the gap between germline ends came to 14 bases. This CDR3 region has 17 residues. Germline loops: CDR1 SNHLY, CDR2 FYNNEI. CDR3 sequence reads: CASSARAVASGANVLTF. In DNA form, the CDR3 reads TGTGCCAGCAGTGCGCGAGCTGTCGCGTCTGGGGCCAACGTCCTGACTTTC.

The chain recombines TRBV2 with TRBJ1-1; 12 positions agree with TRBD1. This CDR3 is 18 amino acids long. The trim removed 6 bases at V and 7 bases at J, leaving 18 bases unmatched. Germline V gene lookup returns CDR1 SNHLY and CDR2 FYNNEI. CDR3 sequence: CASRHRAGTGGSHGEAFF. Written as DNA, the CDR3 is TGTGCCAGCAGGCACCGAGCCGGGACAGGGGGCTCCCATGGTGAAGCTTTCTTT. Complete variable domain (other parts from reference TRBV2 and TRBJ1-1): EPEVTQTPSHQVTQMGQEVILRCVPISNHLYFYWYRQILGQKVEFLVSFYNNEISEKSEIFDDQFSVERPDGSNFTLKIRSTKLEDSAMYFCASRHRAGTGGSHGEAFFGQGTRLTVV.

The V gene is TRBV5-6, the J gene TRBJ2-3; tentatively, D is TRBD2 (6 bases). This CDR3 spans 13 amino acids. The V gene's germline CDR1 is SGHDT and CDR2 YYEEEE. With 5 bases removed from V and 4 bases from J, the gap between germline ends came to 11 bases. The CDR3 coding sequence is TGTGCCAGCAGAGCCGGGACTGCAGATACGCAGTATTTT. Translation: CASRAGTADTQYF.

This rearrangement joins TRBV5-1 to TRBJ2-7; 7 bases are a match to TRBD1. The CDR3 is made up of 13 amino acids. Germline V gives CDR1 SGHRS, CDR2 YFSETQ. After removal of 4 bases from V and 3 bases from J, the junction contained 4 bases not matched to a gene. CDR3 nucleotide sequence: TGCGCCAGCAGCCTTACAGGGGACTACGAGCAGTACTTC. The encoded protein is CASSLTGDYEQYF. Filled out from reference TRBV5-1 and TRBJ2-7, the complete variable domain reads KAGVTQTPRYLIKTRGQQVTLSCSPISGHRSVSWYQQTPGQGLQFLFEYFSETQRNKGNFPGRFSGRQFSNSRSEMNVSTLELGDSALYLCASSLTGDYEQYFGPGTRLTVT.